The next 3 T cell receptor beta chains were all read from a single sample in a study of blood T cell repertoires in COVID-19. Generated by immunoSEQ multiplex PCR, the TCRdb table keeps only in-frame clones and is missing some. The table lists 330,000 or so clones, about 91% of them singletons, with 9.9% in the top ten. Sequenced input: peripheral blood. Receptors were obtained from a man aged 25-45 years with COVID-19, enrolled during active disease.

The V and J genes are TRBV5-6 and TRBJ1-4; D not certain. The length of the CDR3 is 16 residues. Germline V gene sequence: CDR1 SGHDT, CDR2 YYEEEE. V shed 1 base and J shed 7 bases, with 17 bases lying between them. The CDR3 DNA is TGTGCCAGCAGCTTGTTCGTTCACAGTGGAGGTGAAAAACTGTTTTTT. Translation: CASSLFVHSGGEKLFF.

This chain uses TRBV12-3 or TRBV12-4 with TRBJ1-1; D gene unclear. The CDR3 is made up of 13 amino acids. V was clipped by 1 base and J by 1 base, with 4 bases between them. The CDR3 region is CASSLERNTEAFF. The CDR3 nucleotides read TGTGCCAGCAGTTTAGAGAGGAACACTGAAGCTTTCTTT.

This rearrangement joins TRBV28 to TRBJ2-1; weak D call: TRBD2 (5 bases). From germline, CDR1 is MDHEN and CDR2 SYDVKM. Trimming shortened V by 4 bases and J by 12 bases, and 13 bases separated the two germline ends. CDR3 length: 12 amino acids. CDR3 amino acids: CASSSRSVAQFF. CDR3 bases: TGTGCCAGCAGTTCCCGTAGCGTGGCGCAGTTCTTC.